The clone carrying this T cell receptor beta chain has a single count. Its target is not known. The data belong to a study of cytomegalovirus exposure and HLA in healthy donors. General study results and limits: Some public TCRs appeared in many individuals, while most sequences were rare. The study put 150 to 200 TCR beta chains on its list as cytomegalovirus-associated.

Clones were sequenced by immunoSEQ multiplex PCR, and TCRdb holds only the in-frame ones, with some missing. The repertoire holds some 170,000 clones, with roughly 86% as singletons. The donors belonged to the roughly 110-subject validation cohort, separate from the approximately 670-subject first cohort. Germline V gives CDR1 SGHTA, CDR2 FQGNSA. After removal of 5 bases from V and 0 bases from J, the junction contained 5 bases not matched to a gene. The CDR3 has 17 amino acids. The sample was PBMCs. The receptor's source is a man younger than 30 in good health and CMV-seropositive. The rearrangement joins TRBV7-2 to TRBJ2-4; 12 bases are shared with TRBD2. For the CDR3, the DNA is TGTGCCAGCAGCCCCCGACTAGCGGGAGTAGCCAAAAACATTCAGTACTTC. This gives the protein CASSPRLAGVAKNIQYF.